This is a list of T cell receptor beta chains from one sample in a study of blood T cell repertoires in COVID-19. Produced via immunoSEQ multiplex PCR; TCRdb's table is partial and in-frame only. This table holds 210,000 or so clones, 80% to 90% found once. Source material: peripheral blood. These receptors originate from a man between 45 and 60 years old with acute or convalescent COVID-19. CDR3s include the opening cysteine and the closing phenylalanine or tryptophan. The D gene is left open where the match is weak. The size of a clone is reported for some rows only, either as once, few or many, or as a class for expanded clones.

v_call,d_call,clone_size,j_call,cdr3_nt,cdr3_aa
TRBV19,TRBD1,NA,TRBJ2-7,TGTGCCAGTAGAAGAGACAGGGGGTCCTACGAGCAGTACTTC,CASRRDRGSYEQYF
TRBV9,NA,NA,TRBJ1-2,TGTGCCAGCAGCTCCGCAGGGGCCCGAGCCTATGGCTACACCTTC,CASSSAGARAYGYTF
TRBV2,NA,NA,TRBJ2-3,TGTGCCAGCAGTGTCCGGATGACTAGGGGAACAGATACGCAGTATTTT,CASSVRMTRGTDTQYF
TRBV29-1,NA,few,TRBJ2-3,TGCAGCGTTGCGGGACACCGGTCGGGCACAGATACGCAGTATTTT,CSVAGHRSGTDTQYF
TRBV6-5,TRBD1,NA,TRBJ2-5,TGTGCCAGCAGTTACTCGGGACAGGTCCAAGAGACCCAGTACTTC,CASSYSGQVQETQYF
TRBV19,TRBD1,NA,TRBJ1-2,TGTGCCAGTAGCGCACAGGGGGCTAATGGCTACACCTTC,CASSAQGANGYTF
TRBV5-1,TRBD1,NA,TRBJ1-6,TGCGCCAGCAGCTTGGCGGGACAGGCTAATTCACCCCTCCACTTT,CASSLAGQANSPLHF
TRBV7-2,NA,NA,TRBJ2-5,TGTGCCAGCAGCTTAGCCTACGGAGGAGAGACCCAGTACTTC,CASSLAYGGETQYF
TRBV5-5,TRBD1,NA,TRBJ1-5,TGTGCCAGCAGCCCCGGGACAGGGGGCAATCAGCCCCAGCATTTT,CASSPGTGGNQPQHF
TRBV29-1,TRBD1,NA,TRBJ1-3,TGCAGCGTTGAGGAGGGGGCGGGTGGAAACACCATATATTTT,CSVEEGAGGNTIYF
TRBV19,NA,NA,TRBJ1-2,TGTGCCAGTAGTACGCCGGGGACACCAACGGACTATGGCTACACCTTC,CASSTPGTPTDYGYTF
TRBV19,TRBD1,NA,TRBJ2-7,TGTGCCAGCCTTGGGTCGGGACAGGGGGAGCAGTACTTC,CASLGSGQGEQYF
TRBV10-3,TRBD2,once,TRBJ2-7,TGTGCCACCCGCACGGGGGGAAGCTCCTACGAGCAGTACTTC,CATRTGGSSYEQYF
TRBV19,NA,NA,TRBJ1-2,TGTGCCAGTAGTGACTGGTACCAAAATGGCTACACCTTC,CASSDWYQNGYTF
TRBV3-1/TRBV3-2,NA,NA,TRBJ1-1,TGTGCCAGCAGCCTATCCTCGTCGGGGAGAGCTTTCTTT,CASSLSSSGRAFF
TRBV7-3,NA,NA,TRBJ2-6,TGTGCCAGCAGCTTAGGCAGGGGCCTCTCTGGGGCCAACGTCCTGACTTTC,CASSLGRGLSGANVLTF
TRBV7-8,TRBD2,NA,TRBJ2-4,TGTGCCAGCAGCTTAGGGGTAGCGGGGGGGAAGGACAAAAACATTCAGTACTTC,CASSLGVAGGKDKNIQYF
TRBV18,NA,NA,TRBJ2-6,TGTGCCAGCTCACCGGAGTTTCCCGGGGCCAACGTCCTGACTTTC,CASSPEFPGANVLTF